This T cell receptor beta chain derives from a study of cytomegalovirus exposure and HLA in healthy donors (dated by TCRdb to 2016 to 2017). About the full investigation: In an earlier analysis of around 540 of the donors, less than 350 Gb of sequence data and 95 million to 130 million unique TCR beta sequences from 180 million or so T cells were reported. About 280 gigabases of sequencing data and 75 million to 85 million unique TCR sequences made up an early release that covered about 640 HLA-typed donors. Of the approximately 400 genotyped donors, 65% to 90% were placed in the genetic ancestry cluster associated with self-reported Caucasian donors. The aim of the study was to test whether cataloging public T cell receptors could identify signatures of past pathogen exposure. The study profiled the T cell repertoires of under 850 subjects by immunosequencing and related them to cytomegalovirus serostatus. A separate validation cohort of roughly 110 different subjects was used in addition to the approximately 670-subject first cohort. To predict cytomegalovirus infection status, the study combined high-throughput TCR immunosequencing, statistical association of individual TCRs with disease status, and machine learning. A later analysis re-examined previously published TCR beta repertoires from about 670 donors and added high-resolution HLA genotyping to investigate patterns of TCR occurrence. Rather than drawing on any new phenotypic data, the later analysis identified candidate immune exposures from TCR beta sequences and the way those sequences occurred across donors. An earlier analysis of around 540 of the donors applied high-throughput TCR beta sequencing to assess whether each TCR beta V gene segment acted as functional or pseudogenic. Donor age, sex, ethnicity and CMV serostatus were compiled alongside the repertoire data. Genome-wide SNP genotypes for about three fifths of the roughly 670 donors were used in a later genetic analysis, which treated that subset as a discovery cohort. All discovery cohort repertoires had been generated using a single sequencing platform. Both class I and class II loci were covered by HLA typing, at four-digit resolution. Typing coverage differed by locus: A, B, C, DRB1 and DQB1 were typed in roughly 620-630 donors, DQA1 in 522, DPA1 in around 610, and DPB1 in roughly 470. Five DR-DQ haplotypes were handled as single units for association and clustering because linkage in the cohort was strong. On average, around 200,000 unique TCR beta nucleotide sequences were sequenced per donor among a few hundred genotyped donors of the cohort, with around 19% of those sequences being non-productive.

Turning to this clone: Its recognized antigen is unknown. The record has no base qualities; no much larger clone is one base away.

Broad study findings and their caveats: A later analysis associated some 17,000 TCR beta sequences with specific HLA alleles at a false discovery rate of 0.05. The study gave a list of 150 to 200 TCR beta chains associated with cytomegalovirus. Immune exposure information for the cohort was limited to CMV serostatus. In an earlier analysis of approximately 590 of the donors, most TCR beta V segments appeared in productive rearrangements about 90% or about 30% of the time, broadly matching IMGT annotations. While some public TCRs were present in many individuals, most TCR sequences turned up only very rarely across donors. Because some donors lacked HLA typing at each locus, the association tests relied only on the typed subset. The sequencing pipeline was judged likely to have produced a cluster of highly shared sequence variants as a technical artifact. The 87-base-pair reads could not distinguish some IMGT-functional V segments, including TRBV6-2 and TRBV6-3, so those segments were excluded. A later genetic analysis associated a missense DCLRE1C variant with V-gene and J-gene trimming of TCR beta chains, and an independent cohort replicated the association. Linkage disequilibrium might explain the correlated functional status among segregating V segments, but an unknown experimental factor could not be ruled out. In a later analysis, HLA-associated TCR beta chains showed more clonal expansion and lower generation probabilities than non-associated chains that were equally common. Compared with the approximately 600-donor mean, donors in an Asian-associated ancestry cluster had fewer N-insertions in productive TCRs, according to a later genetic analysis. Sequencing depth was assumed to be roughly uniform across donors in the presence/absence analyses, though that assumption may not hold. In vitro tests confirmed that a few of the cytomegalovirus-associated TCR beta chains recognize cytomegalovirus antigens. The cohort was sequenced for TCR beta chains only, and without alpha or paired-chain data the features that could be detected were limited. According to a later analysis, TCR association rates differed among HLA loci, with DRB1 alleles showing the most associated TCRs and HLA-C alleles showing the fewest. In both the original and validation cohorts, the classifier was reported to diagnose cytomegalovirus status with high specificity and sensitivity. A further reported finding was that TCR beta sequences accurately predicted the HLA-A and HLA-B alleles for most subjects in the first cohort. Most CMV-associated TCR beta chains appeared to be HLA-restricted in a later analysis, and the HLA associations seemed to be driven largely by CMV exposure. A later analysis reported that several top co-occurrence clusters appeared linked to parvovirus B19, influenza, CMV and Epstein-Barr virus. Because counts were too low, roughly 16 rarely observed V segments, including chromosome 9 orphons, were excluded from the earlier analysis of roughly 580 of the donors. When HLA alleles, especially DR and DQ, strongly co-occurred, attributing TCR associations to individual alleles was difficult. The authors suggested that the approach could potentially be extended to other disease states and immunological phenotypes.

Counted from cysteine to phenylalanine, this CDR3 has 13 amino acids. The kept DNA is CDR3 alone, 39 bases in frame from the first base. Reading the germline V gene gives CDR1 SGDLS and CDR2 YYNGEE. In total, just over 650 healthy bone marrow donors made up the cohort. At the time of sampling, all cohort members were nominally healthy, though unrecorded immune exposures were likely present. The donor was CMV seronegative and belonged to the group of more than 300 seronegative cohort members. A peripheral blood sample was collected from each donor, and TCR beta sequencing was performed on peripheral blood mononuclear cells. Genomic DNA was extracted from the blood cell samples with the Qiagen DNeasy Blood Extraction Kit. Library preparation used the immunoSEQ multiplex PCR assay. For the multiplex PCR, a mixture combining 60 forward primers for TCR Vbeta segments and 13 reverse primers for TCR Jbeta segments was used. The CDR3 region of rearranged TCR beta genes was amplified from genomic DNA by a multiplex PCR assay. Amplified TCR beta libraries were sequenced as 87-base-pair reads on the Illumina HiSeq System. The study's processing was this. A later analysis tallied 70 million to 100 million unique TCR beta chains across the 600 to 700 repertoires, and about 12 million of those chains were shared by two or more donors. To remove PCR and sequencing errors, raw reads were error-corrected and collapsed into unique sequences using a nearest-neighbor algorithm that merged closely related sequences. To assign V, D and J gene segments, CDR3 sequences were aligned to IMGT reference sequences. For a sequence to be retained, a match of at least six nucleotides to both a V gene segment and a J gene segment was required. A rearrangement was called productive if the CDR3 had no stop codons and remained in frame with V and J, and every other rearrangement was called non-productive. Following IMGT convention, CDR3 was defined as the stretch from the second conserved V-encoded cysteine up to the conserved J-encoded phenylalanine. In an earlier analysis of approximately 590 of the donors, sequences lacking an unambiguous match to a single V gene segment were excluded. An earlier analysis of several hundred of the donors called V segments functional above 56.7% productive rearrangements and segregating when the between-donor standard deviation exceeded 5%. To diagnose cytomegalovirus status from the catalog of TCR beta chain sequences, a statistical classification framework was built. In a later analysis, TCR nucleotide sequences were compared against IMGT/GENE-DB human TR gene sequences so that V and J genes could be assigned. A later analysis assigned CDR3 sequences and most-parsimonious VDJ recombination scenarios with the TCRdist pipeline. In a later analysis, each TCR beta chain was defined by its CDR3 amino acid sequence together with its V-gene family, and reads lacking a unique V-gene family were excluded. In a later analysis, 500 to 700 highly shared, low-generation-probability nucleotide sequences were removed to address suspected cross-contamination and a sequencing artifact. For each public chain, a later analysis derived a clonal expansion index from normalized ranks of inferred template counts within each repertoire. In a later analysis, generation probabilities were computed using a VDJ recombination model fitted to out-of-frame rearrangements, and the results were checked against IGoR. Hypergeometric tests were used in a later analysis to score TCR-TCR, TCR-HLA and TCR-CMV co-occurrence, with a repertoire-size bias correction applied to the TCR pairs. To estimate false discovery rates, a later analysis permuted the HLA or CMV assignments 20 times. In a later analysis, co-occurring TCRs were grouped using DBSCAN, with TCRdist sequence similarity added in when clustering inside HLA-allele-positive subsets. Co-occurrence clustering excluded repertoires with fewer than 30,000 or more than 120,000 public chains, plus five with anomalous nucleotide sharing. TCRdb retrieved this table from immuneACCESS and kept in-frame rearrangements only. Not all clones are present; in checked studies, unresolved V genes account for under half, and no reason is known for the remainder. D and trimming were read from the DNA, whereas the V and J calls and clone size are those reported in that table. This sample gives 150,000 or so clones in total; 75% to 80% of them show up just once. Over 0.6% of the sample is held by the ten biggest clonotypes.

The chain is assembled from TRBV9 and TRBJ2-5; perhaps TRBD1 is the D gene, with 6 bases matching. The J call could be wrong; TRBJ2-7 is a better fit for the DNA end. This sequence was found in a male donor in good health and CMV-seronegative. The sequenced material came from PBMCs. The CDR3 protein sequence reads: CASSLKQGFEQYF. At the DNA level, the sequence is TGTGCCAGCAGCCTTAAACAGGGATTCGAGCAGTACTTC.